A single T cell receptor beta chain is shown here with its context. The antigen remains unidentified. The source of the sample is a study of T cell responses to AZD1222 COVID-19 vaccine. Produced via immunoSEQ multiplex PCR; TCRdb's table is partial and in-frame only. This sample has 65,000 to 90,000 clones, with roughly 88% found just once. This CDR3 spans 13 amino acids. Germline CDR1 is SGHVS and CDR2 is FQNEAQ. V dropped 2 bases and J dropped 5 bases, with 10 bases sitting between them. Whole-study findings and limits: The donors showed a predominance of white British ancestry and of females, with possible underestimation of clonal diversity.

The sequence derives from an adult in good health. The sample consisted of peripheral blood, taken on day 0 of AZD1222 vaccination. The chain employs TRBV7-8 and TRBJ2-7; TRBD1 is a possible D gene (6 bases). DNA for the CDR3: TGTGCCAGCAGCTTAAACAGGGTCAACGAGCAGTACTTC. Translation: CASSLNRVNEQYF.